This T cell receptor beta chain is drawn from a study of blood T cell repertoires in COVID-19. Study overall: Specimens from acute and convalescent COVID-19 originated in the United States, Italy and Spain.

In the authors' methods: Reference gene primer amplification in the assay estimated nucleated cell counts. Here immunoSEQ multiplex PCR was the method, and the copy in TCRdb shows in-frame clones only, minus some. V, J and clone size were drawn from that table, and D and trimming were deduced from the DNA. Found here are some 250,000 clones, around 88% of them singletons; the top ten hold more than 2.5%. The sample consisted of peripheral blood. The clonotype originates from a woman in her twenties or thirties who had recovered from COVID-19.

The CDR3 sequence: CASRSPGQNTEAFF. Written as DNA, the CDR3 is TGTGCCAGCAGGTCCCCAGGGCAGAACACTGAAGCTTTCTTT. V usage is TRBV6-6 and J usage is TRBJ1-1; perhaps TRBD1 as D (5 bases). Germline V gene lookup returns CDR1 MNHNY and CDR2 SVGAGI (reference sequence). The CDR3 totals 14 residues. The V gene lost 6 bases and the J gene lost 1 base, with 12 bases spanning the gap.